This TCR beta chain was profiled in a study of T cell responses to AZD1222 COVID-19 vaccine. Note on this clone: Its specificity is not known.

This CDR3 has 13 amino acids. Germline-derived CDR1 and CDR2 are MNHEY and SVGEGT. The V and J ends lost 3 bases and 1 base respectively, with 6 bases between them. Study conclusions and caveats: Just a handful of AZD1222 recipients tested seropositive at baseline.

Clones were sequenced by immunoSEQ multiplex PCR, and TCRdb holds only the in-frame ones, with some missing. The sample lists some 170,000 clones; about 87% were seen once. The sequence came from an adult who received the MenACWY meningococcal vaccine as a control. This rearrangement joins TRBV6-2 or TRBV6-3 to TRBJ1-1; no clear D. This material consisted of peripheral blood, taken 28 days after the second dose of the MenACWY control vaccine. The CDR3 region is CASSYFTNTEAFF. The CDR3 DNA sequence: TGTGCCAGCAGTTATTTCACGAACACTGAAGCTTTCTTT.